These 18 T cell receptor beta chains were all obtained from the same sample, sequenced in a study of molecular identifiers for immune sequencing clone quantification. One entry per CDR3 protein results from TCRdb running MiXCR on the PCR reads. The table lists about 640,000 distinct CDR3 sequences, nearly 20% of them singletons. Sequencing used naive CD8+ T cells from blood, with Jurkat cell RNA spiked in. Subset here: FACS-sorted CD8+CD4-CCR7+CD45RA+ naive T cells. These receptors came from a human donor in good health. Some libraries in this study had Jurkat cell RNA spiked in.

The rearrangement joins TRBV27 to TRBJ1-5; D unclear. V was cut by 2 bases and J by 5 bases, with 13 bases left in between. Germline-derived CDR1 and CDR2 are MNHEY and SMNVEV (reference sequence). This CDR3 spans 15 amino acids. The CDR3 sequence: CASSLISDGDQPQHF. The CDR3 nucleotides read TGTGCCAGCAGTTTAATATCTGACGGAGATCAGCCCCAGCATTTT.

Notes on this clonotype: An end of the junction does not agree with germline; a read error may underlie this. J is TRBJ1-4 and V is TRBV5-3, with D possibly being TRBD1 (6 bases). TRBV5-3 is flagged as an ORF with uncertain function. CDR3 size: 14 residues. CDR3 DNA sequence: TGTGCCAGCAGCTTGGTTGGACAGAATGAAGAACTGTTTTTT. Its protein is CASSLVGQNEELFF.

This clonotype was found many times. The chain recombines TRBV6-5 with TRBJ1-5; TRBD1 is a possible D gene (6 bases). CDR3 size: 15 residues. Germline CDR1 MNHEY, CDR2 SVGAGI. The V and J ends lost 2 bases and 4 bases respectively, with 12 bases between them. The CDR3 DNA sequence: TGTGCCAGCAGTTACGCTGGACAGCCGAATCAGCCCCAGCATTTT. Its protein product is CASSYAGQPNQPQHF.

This clonotype was recorded a few times. The rearrangement joins TRBV19 to TRBJ1-5; no clear D gene. V lost 6 bases and J lost 7, with 10 bases in between. The CDR3 is 12 residues long. Germline values: CDR1 LNHDA, CDR2 SQIVND (reference sequence). Written as DNA, the CDR3 is TGTGCCAGTAGATTTGGGGAACAGCCCCAGCATTTT. It codes for CASRFGEQPQHF.

This clonotype has just one count. The chain couples TRBV2 to TRBJ2-5; 12 bases fit TRBD2. CDR1 and CDR2 (germline): SNHLY, FYNNEI. There are 14 residues in the CDR3. With 8 bases clipped from V and 7 bases from J, the junction kept 8 bases outside the gene matches. CDR3 nucleotides: TGTGCCAGCTCTCTAGCGGGAGGGGGGGGGACCCAGTACTTC. Amino acid sequence: CASSLAGGGGTQYF.

This clonotype showed up just a few times. The chain has TRBV3-1 and TRBJ2-1, with 8 bases that match TRBD2. Trimming removed 0 bases from V and 4 bases from J; junction bases left unmatched: 5. The germline V gene has CDR1 LGHDT and CDR2 YNNKEL (reference sequence). The CDR3 covers 16 residues. This chain's CDR3 is CASSQDSGVRYNEQFF. The CDR3 region has the DNA TGTGCCAGCAGCCAAGATAGCGGGGTCAGGTACAATGAGCAGTTCTTC.

V gene TRBV7-9 combines with J gene TRBJ2-5; D is perhaps TRBD2 (10 bases). The CDR3 contains 21 residues. With 0 bases removed from V and 0 bases from J, the gap between germline ends came to 26 bases. CDR1 SEHNR and CDR2 FQNEAQ come from the germline V gene (reference sequence). The CDR3 bases are TGTGCCAGCAGCTTAGCGCTAATAGCGGGAGGACAGGGGTTTTACCAAGAGACCCAGTACTTC. Amino acid sequence: CASSLALIAGGQGFYQETQYF.

To note about this clonotype: A read error may explain this, as a much larger clone is one base away. J is TRBJ2-7 and V is TRBV12-3 or TRBV12-4; 10 bases map to TRBD1. The CDR3 extends over 15 amino acids. CDR3 nucleotide sequence: TGTGCCGGCAGTTGGCCGGGACAGGGGTTCTACGAGCAGTACTTC. This sequence encodes CAGSWPGQGFYEQYF.

On this clonotype itself: Since a much larger clone is just one base distant, this may be a read error. This chain joins TRBV27 and TRBJ2-3; TRBD2 aligns across 10 bases. J was trimmed by 4 bases and V by 7 bases; bases with no gene match: 5. This CDR3 region has 14 residues. The V gene's germline CDR1 is MNHEY and CDR2 SMNVEV (reference sequence). CDR3 sequence (DNA): TGTGCCAGCACATCGGGACTAGCGCCAGATACGCAGTATTTT. This gives the protein CASTSGLAPDTQYF.

The sample holds many counts of this clonotype. The V and J genes are TRBV7-9 and TRBJ1-6; TRBD1 matches at 9 bases. This CDR3 has 15 amino acids. The germline gives CDR1 SEHNR, CDR2 FQNEAQ (reference sequence). The J segment lost 8 bases and the V segment lost 2 bases, leaving 4 bases of the junction unmatched. The CDR3 nucleotides are TGTGCCAGCAGCTTACCGGGACAGGGTGATTCACCCCTCCACTTT. This encodes CASSLPGQGDSPLHF.

This clonotype was detected many times. The chain recombines TRBV5-4 with TRBJ2-7; tentatively, D is TRBD1 or TRBD2 (6 bases each). The germline V and J ends were trimmed by 3 bases and 1 base, with 14 bases remaining between them. The CDR3 is made up of 15 amino acids. CDR1 and CDR2 from the germline V gene are SGHNT and YYREEE (reference sequence). The CDR3 DNA reads TGTGCCAGCAGCTCTGACGAGGGGGGATCCTACGAGCAGTACTTC. This encodes CASSSDEGGSYEQYF.

This clonotype was recorded once. This may be a read error, as it is one base from a much larger clone. The rearrangement links TRBV7-6 to TRBJ2-5; TRBD2 agrees at 14 bases. CDR3 size: 18 residues. The junction had 13 bases not matched to a gene; V was cut back by 8 bases and J by 2 bases. Per the germline V gene, CDR1 is SGHVS and CDR2 is FNYEAQ. The CDR3 nucleotides read TGTGCCAGCGGCCGGGGACTAGCGGGGGTGAATATGCAAGAGACCCAGTACTTC. It codes for CASGRGLAGVNMQETQYF.

The CDR3 loop reads CASSLYQGSYEQYF. In DNA form, the CDR3 reads TGTGCCAGCAGTTTATACCAGGGTAGCTACGAGCAGTACTTC. The chain joins TRBV27 to TRBJ2-7; possibly TRBD1 for D (5 bases). The CDR3 has 14 residues. Per germline, CDR1 MNHEY and CDR2 SMNVEV (reference sequence). V was shortened by 1 base and J by 3 bases, with 10 bases between the two germline ends.

The table lists this clonotype with many counts. The chain uses TRBV20-1 and TRBJ1-1; 8 nucleotides match TRBD1. This CDR3 is built from 18 residues. In germline, CDR1 is DFQATT, CDR2 SNEGSKA (reference sequence). After removal of 3 bases from V and 0 bases from J, the junction contained 15 bases not matched to a gene. For the CDR3, the DNA is TGCAGTGCTAGGCCATACGGGGACAGGAACTTCATGAACACTGAAGCTTTCTTT. Encoded protein: CSARPYGDRNFMNTEAFF.

This clonotype was detected a few times. This chain links TRBV13 with TRBJ1-1; D possibly corresponds to TRBD1 (5 bases). There are 13 residues in the CDR3. Germline V gene sequence: CDR1 PRHDT, CDR2 FYEKMQ (reference sequence). V lost 5 bases and J lost 10, with 17 bases in between. The CDR3 reads CASSATGRRLAFF. The CDR3 bases are TGTGCCAGCAGCGCGACGGGGCGGAGGTTAGCTTTCTTT.

The chain carries TRBV9 and TRBJ2-7; possibly TRBD1 for D (6 bases). Germline CDR1 is SGDLS and CDR2 is YYNGEE. The CDR3 is made up of 16 amino acids. Trimming cost V 4 bases and J 6 bases, with 23 bases left between them. CDR3 sequence reads: CASSSRTGTNIGEQYF. In nucleotides, the CDR3 is TGTGCCAGCAGCTCCCGAACCGGGACAAACATCGGCGAGCAGTACTTC.

Many counts were recorded for this clonotype. The rearrangement joins TRBV7-9 to TRBJ2-1; D call uncertain. Trimming pared 5 bases from V and 14 bases from J, leaving 13 bases between. CDR1 is SEHNR, CDR2 FQNEAQ, per germline (reference sequence). The CDR3 loop spans 11 amino acids. The CDR3 loop reads CASSLQPEEFF. CDR3 in DNA: TGTGCCAGCAGCCTACAGCCTGAAGAGTTCTTC.

This clonotype was detected many times. The V call is TRBV30, the J call TRBJ2-7, with 8 positions matching TRBD1. J gave up 4 bases and V 7 bases, and 6 bases lay outside the gene matches. The germline gives CDR1 GTSNPN, CDR2 SVGIG (reference sequence). The CDR3 runs 12 residues. CDR3 sequence reads: CALTGELYEQYF. The CDR3 region has the DNA TGTGCCTTGACAGGGGAATTATACGAGCAGTACTTC. Looking up the rest from reference TRBV30 and TRBJ2-7 gives the full variable domain: SQTIHQWPATLVQPVGSPLSLECTVEGTSNPNLYWYRQAAGRGLQLLFYSVGIGQISSEVPQNLSASRPQDRQFILSSKKLLLSDSGFYLCALTGELYEQYFGPGTRLTVT.